A single sample is the source of the 29 T cell receptor beta chains below, sequenced in a study of T cells in Graves' hyperthyroidism and ophthalmopathy. RNA transcripts were the template for amplifying TCR beta CDR3 regions. An initial round of RT-PCR targeting the TCR CDR3 relied on the HTBI primer set. TCRdb re-analysed the multiplex PCR reads in MiXCR, keeping a single row per CDR3 protein. The table shows hundreds of thousands of distinct CDR3 sequences, with over 35% occurring only once. The sample consisted of blood. Every receptor here comes from a man aged 18 to 30 with Graves' hyperthyroidism.

This clonotype was recorded many times. CDR3 sequence reads: CASSGGTGGYTF. As DNA, the CDR3 is TGTGCCAGCAGCGGGGGGACGGGCGGCTACACCTTC. The chain employs TRBV9 and TRBJ1-2, with D perhaps TRBD1 (5 bases). The ends were cut back, 3 bases at V and 8 bases at J, with 11 bases in the middle. Germline assignment: CDR1 SGDLS and CDR2 YYNGEE. CDR3 length equals 12 residues.

The table lists this clonotype with many counts. The V call is TRBV10-3, the J call TRBJ2-5, with 8 bases that match TRBD2. With 7 bases clipped from V and 4 bases from J, the junction kept 8 bases outside the gene matches. The CDR3 runs 14 residues. Per germline, CDR1 ENHRY and CDR2 SYGVKD. The CDR3 region is CAIKEPGGGETQYF. CDR3 sequence (DNA): TGTGCCATCAAGGAGCCGGGAGGGGGAGAGACCCAGTACTTC.

The chain recombines TRBV29-1 with TRBJ1-1; D gene ambiguous. The germline gives CDR1 SQVTM, CDR2 ANQGSEA. CDR3 length: 11 amino acids. Trimming took off 3 bases at V and 9 bases at J, with 11 bases between the two ends. The CDR3 is CSVETGFQAFF. CDR3 nucleotide sequence: TGCAGCGTTGAGACCGGCTTTCAAGCTTTCTTT.

The J gene is TRBJ1-1, the V gene TRBV29-1; 8 nucleotides align to TRBD1. Germline V lookup: CDR1 SQVTM, CDR2 ANQGSEA. The CDR3 is 13 amino acids. V lost 4 bases, J lost 4 bases, and 5 bases stayed unmatched. The DNA of the CDR3 is TGCAGCGTTGGCAGGGGGCAGGGCACTGAAGCTTTCTTT. This sequence encodes CSVGRGQGTEAFF.

As regards this clonotype: Germline is not matched at one junction end, which may reflect a read error. The CDR3 loop is CASSVSGGPYGQYF. As DNA, the CDR3 is TGTGCCAGCAGCGTTAGCGGGGGGCCCTACGGGCAGTACTTC. The chain carries TRBV7-9 and TRBJ2-7; TRBD2 matches 10 bases. CDR1 and CDR2 (germline): SEHNR, FQNEAQ (reference sequence). The CDR3 contains 14 residues. Using reference TRBV7-9 and TRBJ2-7 for the parts outside the CDR3, the full variable domain is DTGVSQNPRHKITKRGQNVTFRCDPISEHNRLYWYRQTLGQGPEFLTYFQNEAQLEKSRLLSDRFSAERPKGSFSTLEIQRTEQGDSAMYLCASSVSGGPYGQYFGPGTRLTVT.

The J gene is TRBJ2-7, the V gene TRBV5-1; no clear D. CDR1 SGHRS and CDR2 YFSETQ come from the germline V gene. The germline V and J ends were trimmed by 1 base and 4 bases, with 15 bases remaining between them. The CDR3 spans 15 residues. In DNA, the CDR3 is TGCGCCAGCAGCTTGATGACTCAAAGGGCTTACGAGCAGTACTTC. This gives the protein CASSLMTQRAYEQYF.

The chain has TRBV6-1 and TRBJ1-2; 9 bases match TRBD1. The CDR3 loop spans 15 amino acids. V lost 6 bases to trimming and J lost 5 bases; unmatched junction nucleotides: 10. Germline V gives CDR1 MNHNS, CDR2 SASEGT. The CDR3: CASRAGTGPRYGYTF. CDR3 nucleotides: TGTGCCAGCAGAGCCGGGACAGGGCCTAGATATGGCTACACCTTC.

On this clonotype: Being one base from a much bigger clone, this may be a read error. V and J are TRBV14 and TRBJ2-5; D may be TRBD1 (6 bases). The CDR3 has 15 residues. V gave up 4 bases and J gave up 5 bases, with 17 bases separating them. Germline V gene sequence: CDR1 SGHDN, CDR2 FVKESK. The CDR3 region is CASSRAGTRWETQYF. The CDR3 DNA follows: TGTGCCAGCAGCCGCGCCGGGACAAGGTGGGAGACCCAGTACTTC.

Notes on this clonotype: A much more abundant neighbour one base away suggests this may be a read error. The genes are TRBV20-1 and TRBJ1-5; no firm D call. The CDR3 length is 15 residues. The V gene lost 0 bases and the J gene lost 5 bases, with 14 bases spanning the gap. CDR1 is DFQATT and CDR2 is SNEGSKA in the germline V gene (reference sequence). CDR3 nucleotide sequence: TGCAGTGCTAGAGATCTCGCGGGGAGCGATCAGCCCCAGCATTTT. The encoded protein is CSARDLAGSDQPQHF.

This clonotype was observed a handful of times. The J gene is TRBJ2-7, the V gene TRBV7-9; no firm D call. V was pared by 2 bases and J by 2 bases, with 7 bases between. Germline loops: CDR1 SEHNR, CDR2 FQNEAQ (reference sequence). The length of the CDR3 is 13 residues. The CDR3 here is CASSLKSAYEQYF. The CDR3 DNA is TGTGCCAGCAGCTTAAAGTCAGCCTACGAGCAGTACTTC.

As concerns this clonotype: A clone one base away is much larger, so this may be a read error. The V gene is TRBV9, the J gene TRBJ1-3; D uncertain. The CDR3 totals 15 residues. The germline V gene has CDR1 SGDLS and CDR2 YYNGEE. DNA for the CDR3: TGTACCAGCAGCCCAGACCAGAGCTCTGGAAACACCATATATTTT. Translated: CTSSPDQSSGNTIYF.

A word on this clonotype: Germline is not matched at one junction end, which may reflect a read error. This chain joins TRBV7-3 and TRBJ1-5; 7 bases fit TRBD1. Per the germline V gene, CDR1 is SGHTA and CDR2 is FQGTGA. The CDR3 has 17 residues. In DNA, the CDR3 is TGCGCCAGCAGCCAAGATCCCCCGACAGGGATCAATCAGCCCCAGCATTTT. Translation gives CASSQDPPTGINQPQHF.

The chain uses TRBV10-1 and TRBJ1-2; possibly TRBD1 for D (5 bases). V lost 4 bases to trimming and J lost 14 bases, with 17 bases between them. CDR1 and CDR2 from the germline V gene are WNHNN and SYGVQD (reference sequence). This CDR3 region has 12 residues. This chain's CDR3 is CASSGTQVSDTF. The CDR3 DNA reads as TGCGCCAGCAGTGGGACACAGGTATCGGATACCTTC.

The V and J genes are TRBV10-3 and TRBJ1-2; a possible D gene is TRBD1 (5 bases). The CDR3 totals 13 residues. CDR1 and CDR2 (germline): ENHRY, SYGVKD. V gave up 10 bases and J gave up 0 bases, with 12 bases separating them. CDR3 nucleotide sequence: TGTGCCACCTGGGGCAGCTCTAACTATGGCTACACCTTC. It specifies CATWGSSNYGYTF.

This clonotype has a count of ten or more. The chain carries TRBV7-9 and TRBJ2-2; D ambiguous. With 1 base removed from V and 1 base from J, the gap between germline ends came to 4 bases. The germline CDR1 and CDR2 sequences are SEHNR and FQNEAQ (reference sequence). The CDR3 contains 14 residues. The CDR3 bases are TGTGCCAGCAGCTTAGTTCGGAACACCGGGGAGCTGTTTTTT. It translates to CASSLVRNTGELFF.

The rearrangement uses TRBV19 and TRBJ1-1; a weak D match, TRBD1 (6 bases). CDR3 length equals 16 residues. Trimming pared 6 bases from V and 1 base from J, leaving 18 bases between. Germline V gene lookup returns CDR1 LNHDA and CDR2 SQIVND (reference sequence). DNA of the CDR3: TGTGCCAGTAGAGATGAAACCGGGACAAAGAACACTGAAGCTTTCTTT. This gives the protein CASRDETGTKNTEAFF.

This clonotype was detected a few times. The V and J genes are TRBV7-9 and TRBJ2-6, with D uncertain. Trimming cost V 7 bases and J 2 bases, with 9 bases left between them. The CDR3 totals 14 residues. CDR1 is SEHNR and CDR2 is FQNEAQ in the germline V gene (reference sequence). The CDR3 DNA reads as TGTGCCAGCACCCCCCCAACTGGGGCCAACGTCCTGACTTTC. Translation: CASTPPTGANVLTF.

This chain connects TRBV5-1 to TRBJ2-5, with 8 bases that match TRBD2. This CDR3 spans 15 amino acids. Germline V gene lookup returns CDR1 SGHRS and CDR2 YFSETQ. With 2 bases clipped from V and 3 bases from J, the junction kept 6 bases outside the gene matches. CDR3 residues: CASSFSGTREETQYF. CDR3 sequence (DNA): TGCGCCAGCAGCTTCTCCGGGACTAGAGAAGAGACCCAGTACTTC.

In this sample, this clonotype turned up many times. V usage is TRBV7-2 and J usage is TRBJ1-1; 9 bases are a match to TRBD1. Germline V lookup: CDR1 SGHTA, CDR2 FQGNSA. CDR3 length: 15 amino acids. The junction had 4 bases not matched to a gene; V was cut back by 5 bases and J by 0 bases. The CDR3 loop is CASSLGTGMNTEAFF. In nucleotides, the CDR3 is TGTGCCAGCAGCCTGGGGACAGGGATGAACACTGAAGCTTTCTTT.

The chain is built from TRBV10-3 and TRBJ1-1; the match to TRBD1 covers 7 bases. The length of the CDR3 is 12 residues. The germline CDR1 and CDR2 sequences are ENHRY and SYGVKD. The ends lost 7 bases at V and 13 bases at J; junction bases unmatched: 12. The chain's CDR3 is CAIIDREVVGFF. The CDR3 DNA reads TGTGCCATCATTGACAGGGAGGTTGTCGGTTTCTTT.

J is TRBJ2-7 and V is TRBV7-9; D unclear. Germline loops: CDR1 SEHNR, CDR2 FQNEAQ (reference sequence). Trimming took off 1 base at V and 7 bases at J, with 8 bases between the two ends. The CDR3 runs to 12 residues. The CDR3 coding sequence is TGTGCCAGCAGCTTAGGATCCCTAGAGCAGTACTTC. It yields the protein CASSLGSLEQYF.

Only one count was recorded for this clonotype. CDR3 sequence: CASSPRRTGASPLHF. Written as DNA, the CDR3 is TGTGCCAGTAGTCCCCGGAGGACAGGGGCATCACCCCTCCACTTT. This chain joins TRBV19 and TRBJ1-6; 9 nucleotides align to TRBD1. With 5 bases clipped from V and 10 bases from J, the junction kept 9 bases outside the gene matches. This CDR3 has 15 residues. CDR1 and CDR2 (germline): LNHDA, SQIVND (reference sequence).

The chain recombines TRBV12-5 with TRBJ1-1; no firm D call. CDR1 is LGHNT, CDR2 FRNRAP, per germline. Trimming shortened V by 0 bases and J by 3 bases, and 8 bases separated the two germline ends. The CDR3 runs to 14 residues. CDR3 bases: TGTGCTAGTGGTTTGGTTACCTACTACACTGAAGCTTTCTTT. Translated: CASGLVTYYTEAFF. Variable domain in full (rest from reference TRBV12-5 and TRBJ1-1): DARVTQTPRHKVTEMGQEVTMRCQPILGHNTVFWYRQTMMQGLELLAYFRNRAPLDDSGMPKDRFSAEMPDATLATLKIQPSEPRDSAVYFCASGLVTYYTEAFFGQGTRLTVV.

On this clonotype: This clone may be a read error of a much larger clone one base away. Likely a read error: the CDR3 ends without its conserved phenylalanine or tryptophan. This rearrangement joins TRBV5-1 to TRBJ1-1; unclear D gene. V lost 6 bases to trimming and J lost 3 bases, with 12 bases between them. Germline CDR1 reads SGHRS; CDR2 reads YFSETQ. The CDR3 is 13 residues long. CDR3 amino acids: CASTTDGYTEAFL. CDR3 DNA sequence: TGCGCCAGCACCACGGACGGTTACACTGAAGCTTTCCTT.

For this clonotype: A read error is likely, as this CDR3 ends without the conserved phenylalanine or tryptophan. The chain couples TRBV9 to TRBJ1-1, with D unclear. The germline V gene encodes CDR1 SGDLS and CDR2 YYNGEE. This CDR3 has 13 amino acids. The CDR3 protein is CASSFEGNTEAFL. In DNA, the CDR3 is TGCGCCAGCAGCTTCGAGGGGAACACTGAAGCTTTCCTT.

The chain couples TRBV10-2 to TRBJ1-4, with 7 bases lining up with TRBD1. The V segment lost 6 bases and the J segment 4 bases; nucleotides outside the gene matches: 8. Looked up from germline, CDR1 is WSHSY and CDR2 is SAAADI. The CDR3 contains 15 residues. The CDR3 sequence: CASSPPGQNNEKLFF. The CDR3 DNA is TGCGCCAGCAGCCCGCCGGGACAGAATAATGAAAAACTGTTTTTT.

Notes on this clonotype: An end of the junction does not agree with germline; a read error may underlie this. The gene calls are TRBV10-3 and TRBJ2-5; possible D gene TRBD1, 6 bases. Germline-derived CDR1 and CDR2 are ENHRY and SYGVKD. The CDR3 extends over 14 amino acids. This chain's CDR3 is CASSYQGQRETQYF. The CDR3 coding sequence is TGTGCCAGCAGTTATCAGGGACAAAGGGAGACCCAGTACTTC.

This clonotype has a handful of counts. The chain is built from TRBV12-3 or TRBV12-4 and TRBJ1-2, with TRBD1 matching over 7 bases. The CDR3 has 16 amino acids. V lost 6 bases to trimming and J lost 4 bases; unmatched junction nucleotides: 14. CDR3 residues: CASSNHRGSPLYGYTF. In DNA form, the CDR3 reads TGTGCCAGCAGCAACCACAGGGGCAGCCCCCTCTATGGCTACACCTTC.

Details on this clonotype: Germline and junction disagree at one end, which may indicate a read error. V gene TRBV7-9 combines with J gene TRBJ1-5, with no clear D. The CDR3 covers 14 residues. In germline, CDR1 is SEHNR, CDR2 FQNEAQ (reference sequence). The CDR3 here is CASSSEVGNQPQHF. The CDR3 DNA reads as TGTGCCAGCAGCTCGGAGGTGGGCAATCAGCCCCAGCACTTT.